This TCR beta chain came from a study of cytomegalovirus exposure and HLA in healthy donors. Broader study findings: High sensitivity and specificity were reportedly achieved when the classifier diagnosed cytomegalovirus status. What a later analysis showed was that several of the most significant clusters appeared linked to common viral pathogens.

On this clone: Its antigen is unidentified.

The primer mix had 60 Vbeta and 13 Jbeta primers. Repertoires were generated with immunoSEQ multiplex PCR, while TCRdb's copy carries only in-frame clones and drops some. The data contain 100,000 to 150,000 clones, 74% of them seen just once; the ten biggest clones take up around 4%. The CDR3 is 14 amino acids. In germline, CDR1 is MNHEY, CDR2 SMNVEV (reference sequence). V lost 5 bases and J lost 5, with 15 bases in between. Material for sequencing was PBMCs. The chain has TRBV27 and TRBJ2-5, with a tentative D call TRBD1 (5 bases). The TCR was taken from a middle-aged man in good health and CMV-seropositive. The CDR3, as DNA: TGTGCCAGCAGTCTCTCGTTGGGGCGGGAGACCCAGTACTTC. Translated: CASSLSLGRETQYF.